This TCR beta chain was obtained from a study of T cells in Graves' hyperthyroidism and ophthalmopathy. This clonotype was counted at least ten times. TCR beta CDR3 region amplification was performed from RNA transcripts. Carried out on the TCR CDR3, a first-round RT-PCR used the HTBI primer set. TCRdb re-analysed the multiplex PCR reads in MiXCR, keeping a single row per CDR3 protein. The table includes roughly 720,000 distinct CDR3 sequences, 17% detected once. V was shortened by 8 bases and J by 0 bases, with 17 bases between the two germline ends. Germline CDR1 reads MNHEY; CDR2 reads SMNVEV (reference sequence). The CDR3 loop spans 15 amino acids.

The TCR comes from a man aged 45-65 years with Graves' hyperthyroidism. Sequences were obtained from blood. This chain connects TRBV27 to TRBJ2-7; D is perhaps TRBD2 (5 bases). The CDR3 spells CASHRDGISSYEQYF. Written as DNA, the CDR3 is TGTGCCAGCCACCGGGATGGGATTAGCTCCTACGAGCAGTACTTC.